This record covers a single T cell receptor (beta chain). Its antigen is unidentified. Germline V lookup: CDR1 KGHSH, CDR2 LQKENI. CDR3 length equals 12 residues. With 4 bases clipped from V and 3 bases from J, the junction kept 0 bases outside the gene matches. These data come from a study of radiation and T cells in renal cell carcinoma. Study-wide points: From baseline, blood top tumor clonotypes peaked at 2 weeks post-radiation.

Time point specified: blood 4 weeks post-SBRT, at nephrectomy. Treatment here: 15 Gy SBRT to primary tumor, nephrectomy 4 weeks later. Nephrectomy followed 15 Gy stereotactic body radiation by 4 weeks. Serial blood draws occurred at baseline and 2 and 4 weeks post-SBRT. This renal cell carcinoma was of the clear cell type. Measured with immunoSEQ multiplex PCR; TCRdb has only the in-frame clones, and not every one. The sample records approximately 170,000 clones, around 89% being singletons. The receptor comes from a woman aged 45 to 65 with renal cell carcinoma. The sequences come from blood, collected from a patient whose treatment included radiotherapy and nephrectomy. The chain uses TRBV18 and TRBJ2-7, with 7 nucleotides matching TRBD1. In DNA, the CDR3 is TGTGCCAGCTCACGACAGGGCTACGAGCAGTACTTC. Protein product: CASSRQGYEQYF.